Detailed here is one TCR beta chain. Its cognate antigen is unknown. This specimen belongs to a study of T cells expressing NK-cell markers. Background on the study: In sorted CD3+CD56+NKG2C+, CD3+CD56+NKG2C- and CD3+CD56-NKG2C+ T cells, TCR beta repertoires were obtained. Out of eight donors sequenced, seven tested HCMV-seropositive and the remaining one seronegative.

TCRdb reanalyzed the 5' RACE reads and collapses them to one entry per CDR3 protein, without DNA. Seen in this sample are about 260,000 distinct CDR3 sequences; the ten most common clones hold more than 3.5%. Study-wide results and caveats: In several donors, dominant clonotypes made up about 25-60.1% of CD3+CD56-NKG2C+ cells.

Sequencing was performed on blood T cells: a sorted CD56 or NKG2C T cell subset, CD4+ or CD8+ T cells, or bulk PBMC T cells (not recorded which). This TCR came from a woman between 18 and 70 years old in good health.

The CDR3 loop reads CASSLVLRQGSNEKLFF. V gene TRBV11-2 combines with J gene TRBJ1-4; TCRdb's D gene call, TRBD1, goes unchecked for lack of DNA. The CDR3 runs 17 residues. The germline V gene encodes CDR1 SGHAT and CDR2 FQNNGV.